Listed here are 26 T cell receptor beta chains from one sample, sequenced in a study of T cells after yellow fever vaccination. One entry per CDR3 protein, called by TCRdb with MiXCR from the 5' RACE reads. The sample holds 300,000 or so distinct CDR3 sequences, 6.5% to 8.5% seen once. Material: PBMCs, obtained 35 to 50 days after the first yellow fever vaccination. The receptors derive from a man in his late teens or twenties who received the YFV17D yellow fever vaccine.

There are a few counts of this clonotype. The V call is TRBV7-2, the J call TRBJ2-7; 11 nucleotides line up with TRBD1. The CDR3 contains 14 residues. Germline assignment: CDR1 SGHTA and CDR2 FQGNSA. J was trimmed by 4 bases and V by 6 bases; bases with no gene match: 5. CDR3 DNA: TGTGCCAGCAGACCAGGACAGGGGGCTTACGAGCAGTACGTC. It translates to CASRPGQGAYEQYV.

The chain links TRBV5-1 to TRBJ2-7; weak D call: TRBD2 (5 bases). This CDR3 region has 13 residues. Germline CDR1 is SGHRS and CDR2 is YFSETQ. V was clipped by 2 bases and J by 2 bases, with 8 bases between them. This CDR3 reads CASSFRDAYEQYF. The CDR3 DNA reads TGCGCCAGCAGCTTTCGGGATGCCTACGAGCAGTACTTC.

This sequence joins TRBV7-2 and TRBJ1-3, with 7 nucleotides matching TRBD1. The CDR3 extends over 17 amino acids. Germline CDR1 reads SGHTA; CDR2 reads FQGNSA. The ends lost 1 base at V and 0 bases at J; junction bases unmatched: 6. Here the CDR3 reads CASSLVGTANSGNTIYF. The CDR3 region has the DNA TGTGCCAGCAGCTTAGTCGGGACAGCCAACTCTGGAAACACCATATATTTT.

CDR3 in DNA: TGCGCCAGCAGTCCAGAGGACACCAGGGACGGATCCTACGAGCAGTACGTC. This sequence encodes CASSPEDTRDGSYEQYV. The V call is TRBV23-1, the J call TRBJ2-7; D assignment may be TRBD1 or TRBD2 (5 bases each). TRBV23-1 qualifies as an ORF whose function is uncertain. The CDR3 is 17 residues long. V lost 4 bases and J 1 base, leaving 20 bases between the germline ends.

Here the CDR3 DNA reads TGTGCCAGCAGCTTAGAGTTAGGGAATCAGCCCCAGCATTTT. Protein sequence: CASSLELGNQPQHF. The gene calls are TRBV7-8 and TRBJ1-5; D gene ambiguous. V lost 1 base and J lost 4, with 8 bases in between. This CDR3 comprises 14 residues. Germline V gene data show CDR1 as SGHVS and CDR2 as FQNEAQ.

This sequence joins TRBV5-5 and TRBJ2-1; D not certain. The ends were cut back, 4 bases at V and 9 bases at J, with 14 bases in the middle. The germline V gene encodes CDR1 SGHKS and CDR2 YYEKEE (reference sequence). The CDR3 extends over 13 amino acids. The CDR3 loop reads CASSKMALREQFF. The DNA of the CDR3 is TGTGCCAGCAGCAAAATGGCCCTGCGTGAGCAGTTCTTC.

Only a few counts were recorded for this clonotype. This sequence joins TRBV6-1 and TRBJ1-1; D is perhaps TRBD1 (6 bases). The CDR3 contains 13 residues. The germline V gene has CDR1 MNHNS and CDR2 SASEGT. The germline V and J ends were trimmed by 6 bases and 5 bases, with 13 bases remaining between them. This chain's CDR3 is CASSSGQLTEAFF. As DNA, the CDR3 is TGTGCCAGCAGCTCGGGACAACTAACTGAAGCTTTCTTT.

This clonotype was detected a few times. This sequence joins TRBV4-3 and TRBJ2-2, with 7 bases lining up with TRBD1. The V segment lost 1 base and the J segment 2 bases; nucleotides outside the gene matches: 10. The CDR3 is 18 residues long. Germline CDR1 is LGHNA and CDR2 is YSLEER. The DNA of the CDR3 is TGCGCCAGCAGCCAAGGTGTTCCCGGGACAGATAACACCGGGGAGCTGTTTTTT. This sequence encodes CASSQGVPGTDNTGELFF.

This clonotype was detected many times. V usage is TRBV2 and J usage is TRBJ2-5; 8 nucleotides agree with TRBD2. V lost 4 bases to trimming and J lost 3 bases; unmatched junction nucleotides: 10. Germline values: CDR1 SNHLY, CDR2 FYNNEI. This CDR3 is built from 16 residues. The CDR3 protein is CASSVAGTRLEETQYF. The CDR3 DNA is TGTGCCAGCAGTGTCGCCGGGACTAGACTGGAAGAGACCCAGTACTTC.

This clonotype came up many times. The J gene is TRBJ2-7, the V gene TRBV10-2, with D tentatively TRBD1 or TRBD2 (5 bases each). The CDR3 spans 15 residues. Germline-derived CDR1 and CDR2 are WSHSY and SAAADI. V lost 8 bases to trimming and J lost 3 bases, with 20 bases between them. The CDR3 DNA reads TGCGCCAGCCAAGAGCCCTCGGGGACCTTCTACGAGCAGTACTTC. This codes for CASQEPSGTFYEQYF.

A few counts support this clonotype. The gene calls are TRBV5-1 and TRBJ1-2; D unclear. Germline V CDR1 and CDR2: SGHRS, YFSETQ. This CDR3 is 13 amino acids long. Trimming took off 2 bases at V and 4 bases at J, with 9 bases between the two ends. The CDR3 spells CASSFTETYGYTF. The CDR3 DNA reads as TGCGCCAGCAGCTTCACAGAGACCTATGGCTACACCTTC.

This clonotype was detected a few times. V usage is TRBV5-4 and J usage is TRBJ1-4; 9 bases agree with TRBD1. The germline CDR1 and CDR2 sequences are SGHNT and YYREEE (reference sequence). The V segment lost 2 bases and the J segment 7 bases; nucleotides outside the gene matches: 3. The CDR3 has 14 amino acids. The CDR3: CASSLQGASEKLFF. CDR3 DNA: TGTGCCAGCAGCTTACAGGGGGCTTCTGAAAAACTGTTTTTT. Based on the CDR3 plus reference TRBV5-4 and TRBJ1-4, the full variable domain is ETGVTQSPTHLIKTRGQQVTLRCSSQSGHNTVSWYQQALGQGPQFIFQYYREEENGRGNFPPRFSGLQFPNYSSELNVNALELDDSALYLCASSLQGASEKLFFGSGTQLSVL.

V and J are TRBV20-1 and TRBJ2-5; 9 bases fit TRBD2. The CDR3 totals 16 residues. V lost 3 bases and J lost 2; bases outside the gene matches: 10. The germline gives CDR1 DFQATT, CDR2 SNEGSKA (reference sequence). Written as DNA, the CDR3 is TGCAGTGCTAGGGAAGGGGCGGGGGGGCAGCAAGAGACCCAGTACTTC. Encoded protein: CSAREGAGGQQETQYF.

In this sample, this clonotype turned up a few times. The gene calls are TRBV2 and TRBJ2-5; 7 bases line up with TRBD2. Losses at the gene ends were 5 bases for V and 1 base for J; bases not matched to a gene: 10. Germline V gene data show CDR1 as SNHLY and CDR2 as FYNNEI. This CDR3 comprises 16 residues. CDR3 protein: CASSPRVAGIQETQYF. The CDR3 region has the DNA TGTGCCAGCAGTCCCCGCGTAGCGGGCATCCAAGAGACCCAGTACTTC.

This sequence joins TRBV7-9 and TRBJ2-6; no clear D. There are 15 residues in the CDR3. The V end lost 4 bases, the J end lost 2 bases, and 9 bases lay between the germline ends. From germline, CDR1 is SEHNR and CDR2 FQNEAQ (reference sequence). The CDR3 spells CASSSPKTGANVLTF. CDR3 nucleotide sequence: TGTGCCAGCAGCTCACCAAAAACTGGGGCCAACGTCCTGACTTTC.

In this sample, this clonotype turned up many times. J is TRBJ1-1 and V is TRBV5-1, with 7 nucleotides matching TRBD1. This CDR3 contains 14 residues. Per germline, CDR1 SGHRS and CDR2 YFSETQ. Losses at the gene ends were 4 bases for V and 0 bases for J; bases not matched to a gene: 3. The CDR3 spells CASSAGQMNTEAFF. The CDR3 DNA reads TGCGCCAGCAGCGCGGGACAGATGAACACTGAAGCTTTCTTT.

This clonotype was counted many times. This chain joins TRBV29-1 and TRBJ2-3; D perhaps matches TRBD1 (6 bases). The CDR3 has 15 amino acids. The germline CDR1 and CDR2 sequences are SQVTM and ANQGSEA. The ends were cut back, 3 bases at V and 2 bases at J, with 15 bases in the middle. The CDR3 here is CSVENRDRNTDTQYF. CDR3 nucleotide sequence: TGCAGCGTTGAGAACAGGGACCGAAACACAGATACGCAGTATTTT.

This clonotype was counted a few times. The chain combines TRBV15 with TRBJ2-1, with 10 bases lining up with TRBD2. The V segment lost 1 base and the J segment 10 bases; nucleotides outside the gene matches: 7. The CDR3 spans 15 residues. The germline V gene has CDR1 LNHNV and CDR2 YYDKDF (reference sequence). CDR3: CATSRVSGGAREQFF. In nucleotides, the CDR3 is TGTGCCACCAGCAGAGTCAGCGGGGGGGCACGGGAGCAGTTCTTC.

V and J are TRBV7-6 and TRBJ2-1, with D perhaps matching TRBD1 (7 bases). The CDR3 sequence is 17 residues long. Germline lookup yields CDR1 SGHVS and CDR2 FNYEAQ. V dropped 7 bases and J dropped 0 bases, with 19 bases sitting between them. In DNA form, the CDR3 reads TGTGCCAGCACCCTCCAGGGGGGCGGAAGCTCCTACAATGAGCAGTTCTTC. This gives the protein CASTLQGGGSSYNEQFF.

The V call is TRBV5-1, the J call TRBJ2-1, with D maybe TRBD2 (5 bases). Looked up from germline, CDR1 is SGHRS and CDR2 is YFSETQ. The V end was cut by 2 bases, the J end by 0 bases, with 15 bases between. The CDR3 length is 17 residues. CDR3 loop: CASSFGWRADSYNEQFF. In nucleotides, the CDR3 is TGCGCCAGCAGCTTTGGGTGGCGAGCGGACTCCTACAATGAGCAGTTCTTC.

With regard to this clonotype: A clone one base away is much larger, so this may be a read error. The J gene is TRBJ2-3, the V gene TRBV2; TRBD2 matches at 13 bases. V gave up 6 bases and J gave up 6 bases; unmatched junction bases: 9. CDR1 and CDR2 (germline): SNHLY, FYNNEI. The CDR3 runs to 16 residues. The CDR3 DNA reads as TGTGCCAGCAGAAGACTAGCGGGGGGTCCCAGGGATACGCAGTATTTT. It translates to CASRRLAGGPRDTQYF.

This rearrangement joins TRBV25-1 to TRBJ2-7; D perhaps matches TRBD1 (5 bases). The CDR3 totals 14 residues. Germline CDR1 is MGHDK and CDR2 is SYGVNS. V lost 5 bases and J lost 2, with 13 bases in between. The CDR3, as DNA: TGTGCCAGCAGTACGCAGGGTAAAACCTACGAGCAGTACTTC. Its protein product is CASSTQGKTYEQYF.

This clonotype has a count of ten or more. The V and J genes are TRBV4-2 and TRBJ1-5, with TRBD1 as a possible D gene (6 bases). CDR1 and CDR2 from the germline V gene are LGHNA and YNFKEQ. The length of the CDR3 is 16 residues. Trimming shortened V by 0 bases and J by 7 bases, and 16 bases separated the two germline ends. CDR3 sequence: CASSQDASQGRQPQHF. DNA for the CDR3: TGTGCCAGCAGCCAAGATGCCTCACAGGGACGCCAGCCCCAGCATTTT.

The chain is built from TRBV7-8 and TRBJ2-2; D is unresolved. Germline values: CDR1 SGHVS, CDR2 FQNEAQ. CDR3 length: 15 amino acids. Trimming shortened V by 3 bases and J by 6 bases, and 14 bases separated the two germline ends. The CDR3 sequence is CASSFMKDVSGELFF. In DNA, the CDR3 is TGTGCCAGCAGCTTCATGAAGGATGTGTCCGGGGAGCTGTTTTTT.

This clonotype was seen repeatedly, ten times or more. CDR3 sequence: CASSLSGQYTQYF. DNA of the CDR3: TGCGCCAGCAGCCTCTCTGGACAGTATACGCAGTATTTT. V is TRBV5-1 and J is TRBJ2-3; D possibly corresponds to TRBD1 (6 bases). Germline CDR1 is SGHRS and CDR2 is YFSETQ. The length of the CDR3 is 13 residues. Trimming took 4 bases from V and 7 from J, leaving 13 bases between them.

Ten or more counts support this clonotype. This chain uses TRBV5-1 with TRBJ2-3, with D perhaps matching TRBD1 or TRBD2 (5 bases each). CDR1 SGHRS and CDR2 YFSETQ come from the germline V gene. The CDR3 extends over 15 amino acids. Trimming cost V 0 bases and J 0 bases, with 8 bases left between them. The DNA of the CDR3 is TGCGCCAGCAGCTTGGTGGGGACCAGCACAGATACGCAGTATTTT. As protein: CASSLVGTSTDTQYF.